The clone carrying this T cell receptor (beta chain) occurred a few times. Its antigen is unidentified. This sample was included in a study of PD-1 blockade in classical Hodgkin lymphoma. Study-wide results and limits: Unlike CD8+ TCR diversity, which did not rise significantly by C4D1, CD4+ TCR diversity did.

Sample time point: cycle 4 day 1 (C4D1), after less than seven weeks of nivolumab. Each patient relapsed following autologous stem cell transplantation, and prior brentuximab vedotin exposure differed. Classification of best responses gave complete response, partial response or progressive disease. The germline V gene encodes CDR1 MNHEY and CDR2 SMNVEV (reference sequence). V dropped 3 bases and J dropped 4 bases, with 7 bases sitting between them. CDR3 length: 13 amino acids. The repertoire was sequenced with immunoSEQ multiplex PCR; TCRdb's copy has only in-frame clones and lacks some. The sample yields about 39,000 clones, just over 75% seen once.

The source material was peripheral blood mononuclear cells (PBMCs), sampled before the fourth cycle of nivolumab. The sequence derives from a human donor with classical Hodgkin lymphoma. The chain employs TRBV27 and TRBJ1-5; D is undetermined. The CDR3 loop reads CASSLRENQPQHF. As DNA, the CDR3 is TGTGCCAGCAGTTTGAGGGAGAATCAGCCCCAGCATTTT.